The clone carrying this T cell receptor beta chain was detected once. Trimming removed 4 bases from V and 3 bases from J, with 13 bases in between. Per germline, CDR1 LGHNA and CDR2 YNFKEQ. This CDR3 is built from 14 residues. Assay: immunoSEQ multiplex PCR; the TCRdb copy retains only in-frame clones and omits some. The data hold tens of thousands of clones, with approximately 91% observed a single time. These data come from a study of control samples from healthy donors and cancer patients. The chain has TRBV4-2 and TRBJ2-7, with D perhaps TRBD2 (5 bases). This TCR derives from a man aged 45 to 65 in good health. Sequencing was performed on blood. The CDR3 protein is CASSPYLAGYEQYF. Here the CDR3 DNA reads TGTGCCAGCAGCCCCTACCTGGCGGGCTACGAGCAGTACTTC.